Listed below are T cell receptor beta chains from one sample, sequenced in a study of control samples from healthy donors and cancer patients. Profiled with immunoSEQ multiplex PCR; TCRdb holds only in-frame clones, not every one. The sample shows about 73,000 clones, 89% of them seen only once. Sequenced material: PBMCs. The receptors stem from a man between 60 and 70 years old with lung cancer. CDR3s include the opening cysteine and the closing phenylalanine or tryptophan. D genes are given only for firm matches. A row's size may be missing; if present it is once, few, many or a size class.

>-|-|TRBV10-3|TRBJ1-2
CAIKADRKDYGYTF
TGTGCCATCAAGGCAGACAGGAAAGACTATGGCTACACCTTC
>TRBD1|-|TRBV18|TRBJ2-2
CASSRDRKNTGELFF
TGTGCCAGCTCGCGGGACAGGAAAAACACCGGGGAGCTGTTTTTT
>TRBD2|few|TRBV5-1|TRBJ2-1
CASMASGVDNEQFF
TGCGCCAGCATGGCTAGCGGGGTAGACAATGAGCAGTTCTTC
>-|-|TRBV18|TRBJ1-5
CASSPPGLEISQPQHF
TGTGCCAGCTCACCACCAGGCCTGGAAATAAGTCAGCCCCAGCATTTT
>TRBD2|-|TRBV11-3|TRBJ2-1
CASSLRRGGSISYNEQFF
TGTGCCAGCAGCTTAAGGCGGGGAGGGAGCATATCCTACAATGAGCAGTTCTTC
>-|-|TRBV6-5|TRBJ1-1
CASNTLRTGNTEAFF
TGTGCCAGCAACACGCTACGGACGGGGAACACTGAAGCTTTCTTT
>-|-|TRBV11-2|TRBJ2-3
CASSREGLPVGTDTQYF
TGTGCCAGCAGCCGAGAAGGACTGCCGGTAGGCACAGATACGCAGTATTTT
>-|-|TRBV6-5|TRBJ1-2
CASSTSRSYGYTF
TGTGCCAGCAGTACCTCTCGAAGCTATGGCTACACCTTC
>TRBD2|-|TRBV2|TRBJ2-2
CASTLIAGEDGELFF
TGTGCCAGTACCCTTATAGCGGGGGAGGACGGGGAGCTGTTTTTT
>-|-|TRBV21-1|TRBJ2-3
CASSQRLGSSTDTQYF
TGTGCCAGCAGTCAAAGGTTGGGGAGTAGCACAGATACGCAGTATTTT
>-|-|TRBV29-1|TRBJ1-5
CSVALTDNQPQHF
TGCAGCGTTGCCCTGACAGACAATCAGCCCCAGCATTTT
>-|-|TRBV18|TRBJ1-2
CASSPRREGGYGYTF
TGTGCCAGCTCACCACGGAGGGAGGGTGGCTATGGCTACACCTTC
>-|many|TRBV12-3/TRBV12-4|TRBJ1-1
CASNRGLNTEAFF
TGTGCCAGCAATCGGGGGCTAAACACTGAAGCTTTCTTT
>TRBD2|-|TRBV4-1|TRBJ2-1
CASSHSGEGYGGGAYNEQFF
TGCGCCAGCAGCCATTCAGGGGAAGGGTATGGCGGGGGGGCCTACAATGAGCAGTTCTTC
>TRBD2|once|TRBV3-1/TRBV3-2|TRBJ2-3
CASSQSRGVADTQYF
TGTGCCAGCAGCCAATCGCGGGGGGTCGCAGATACGCAGTATTTT
>-|-|TRBV4-1|TRBJ1-2
CASSQDVTLGTRYGYTF
TGCGCCAGCAGCCAAGACGTCACATTAGGCACCCGCTATGGCTACACCTTC
>TRBD1|-|TRBV7-2|TRBJ2-3
CASSFRQGGITDTQYF
TGTGCCAGCAGCTTTCGACAGGGGGGTATCACAGATACGCAGTATTTT
>-|-|TRBV15|TRBJ2-5
CATSRAGGYQETQYF
TGTGCCACCAGCAGAGCGGGCGGCTACCAAGAGACCCAGTACTTC
>-|-|TRBV5-1|TRBJ2-1
CASSLGRSSSYNEQFF
TGCGCCAGCAGCTTGGGTAGGTCAAGCTCCTACAATGAGCAGTTCTTC
>-|medium-sized|TRBV12-5|TRBJ2-5
CASGPLPDGRLTAEETQYF
TGTGCTAGTGGTCCACTCCCGGACGGCCGCTTAACCGCCGAAGAGACCCAGTACTTC
>-|-|TRBV14|TRBJ1-3
CASSQGFGTGNTIYF
TGTGCCAGCAGCCAAGGCTTCGGGACTGGAAACACCATATATTTT
>-|once|TRBV18|TRBJ1-2
CASSRGIRTDYGYTF
TGTGCCAGCTCACGCGGGATCCGGACCGACTATGGCTACACCTTC
>-|-|TRBV27|TRBJ1-4
CASSSPRMEKLFF
TGTGCCAGCAGTTCTCCGAGAATGGAAAAACTGTTTTTT
>-|once|TRBV10-3|TRBJ2-5
CAISESQVQETQYF
TGTGCCATCAGTGAGTCCCAAGTCCAAGAGACCCAGTACTTC
>-|once|TRBV6-6|TRBJ2-7
CASSYTGPTDEQYF
TGTGCCAGCAGTTACACGGGCCCCACTGACGAGCAGTACTTC
>TRBD1|-|TRBV24-1|TRBJ2-6
CATSRGTGGAGANVLTF
TGTGCCACCAGTAGGGGGACAGGGGGAGCAGGGGCCAACGTCCTGACTTTC
>TRBD1|-|TRBV5-1|TRBJ1-1
CASSLFSGTGGVMIEAFF
TGCGCCAGCAGCTTATTCTCCGGGACAGGGGGCGTAATGATTGAAGCTTTCTTT
>TRBD1|-|TRBV6-4|TRBJ2-2
CASSADRVTGELFF
TGTGCCAGCAGTGCCGACAGGGTTACCGGGGAGCTGTTTTTT
>TRBD2|-|TRBV11-3|TRBJ2-1
CASSLLAGGRHEQFF
TGTGCCAGCAGCTTGCTAGCGGGGGGGAGACATGAGCAGTTCTTC
>-|-|TRBV2|TRBJ1-5
CASSESGGNQPQHF
TGTGCCAGCAGTGAATCCGGGGGAAACCAGCCCCAGCATTTT
>-|-|TRBV6-5|TRBJ2-6
CASSSNRVSGANVLTF
TGTGCCAGCAGTTCAAACAGGGTGTCTGGGGCCAACGTCCTGACTTTC
>-|once|TRBV2|TRBJ2-4
CAISGPPMGIQYF
TGTGCCATCTCGGGTCCCCCGATGGGCATTCAGTACTTC
>-|-|TRBV30|TRBJ1-3
CAWSATGSGNTIYF
TGTGCCTGGAGTGCGACAGGCTCTGGAAACACCATATATTTT
>-|few|TRBV20-1|TRBJ1-6
CSASGTSFNSPLHF
TGCAGTGCGAGTGGGACCTCTTTTAATTCACCCCTCCACTTT
>-|-|TRBV24-1|TRBJ2-1
CATSDLKGNYNEQFF
TGTGCCACCAGTGATTTAAAAGGGAACTACAATGAGCAGTTCTTC
>TRBD2|-|TRBV6-5|TRBJ2-2
CASRSGGWSGELFF
TGTGCCAGCCGGAGCGGGGGCTGGTCCGGGGAGCTGTTTTTT
>-|-|TRBV7-2|TRBJ2-7
CASSPRYGGRVEYF
TGTGCCAGCAGCCCGAGGTACGGGGGGCGCGTGGAGTACTTC
>TRBD2|-|TRBV9|TRBJ2-3
CASSESGGAINTQYF
TGTGCCAGCAGCGAGAGCGGGGGGGCCATAAATACGCAGTATTTT
>-|-|TRBV7-2|TRBJ2-2
CASRPGGSNTGELFF
TGTGCCAGCAGACCTGGGGGTAGTAACACCGGGGAGTTGTTTTTT
>-|-|TRBV11-2|TRBJ2-5
CASSLGGVEETQYF
TGTGCCAGCAGCTTAGGAGGGGTCGAGGAGACCCAGTACTTC
>-|-|TRBV2|TRBJ1-5
CASSSTDTSNQPQHF
TGTGCCAGCAGTTCGACAGATACCAGCAATCAGCCCCAGCATTTT
>TRBD1|-|TRBV5-4|TRBJ2-5
CASRLGTGQETQYF
TGTGCCAGCAGGTTAGGGACAGGGCAAGAGACCCAGTACTTC
>-|-|TRBV5-1|TRBJ2-7
CASSLEQLDYEQYF
TGCGCCAGCAGCTTGGAACAGCTAGACTACGAGCAGTACTTC
>-|once|TRBV27|TRBJ2-3
CASSLHQRPDENTQYF
TGTGCCAGCAGTCTACACCAGAGACCCGATGAAAATACGCAGTATTTT
>-|few|TRBV6-2/TRBV6-3|TRBJ2-7
CASSFAYEQYF
TGTGCCAGCAGTTTCGCCTACGAGCAGTACTTC
>TRBD1|-|TRBV10-2|TRBJ2-3
CASSDGTGGEDTQYF
TGCGCCAGCAGTGATGGGACAGGGGGGGAAGATACGCAGTATTTT
>-|once|TRBV25-1|TRBJ2-1
CASSENEQFF
TGTGCCAGCAGTGAGAATGAGCAGTTCTTC
>TRBD1|-|TRBV5-1|TRBJ1-1
CASSWDSRNTEAFF
TGCGCCAGCAGCTGGGACAGTCGAAACACTGAAGCTTTCTTT
>-|-|TRBV3-1/TRBV3-2|TRBJ1-1
CASSQLRDTEAFF
TGTGCCAGCAGCCAACTCAGGGACACTGAAGCTTTCTTT
>-|-|TRBV5-1|TRBJ2-7
CASSLAPSSYEQYF
TGCGCCAGCAGCTTGGCACCTAGCTCCTACGAGCAGTACTTC
>-|large|TRBV3-1/TRBV3-2|TRBJ1-1
CASSQPGNTEAFF
TGTGCCAGCAGCCAACCGGGGAACACTGAAGCTTTCTTT
>TRBD1|-|TRBV11-2|TRBJ1-2
CASSPGQGRNYGYTF
TGTGCCAGCAGCCCGGGACAGGGGCGCAACTATGGCTACACCTTC